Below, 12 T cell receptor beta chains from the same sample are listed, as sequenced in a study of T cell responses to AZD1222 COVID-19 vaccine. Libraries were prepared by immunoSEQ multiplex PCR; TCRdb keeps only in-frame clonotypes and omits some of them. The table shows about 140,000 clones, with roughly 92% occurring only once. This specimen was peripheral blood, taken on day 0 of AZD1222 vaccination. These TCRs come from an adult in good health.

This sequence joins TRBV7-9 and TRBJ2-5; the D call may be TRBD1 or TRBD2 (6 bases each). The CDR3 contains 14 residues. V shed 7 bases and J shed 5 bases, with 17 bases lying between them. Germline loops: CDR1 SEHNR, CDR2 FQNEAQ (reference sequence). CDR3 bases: TGTGCCAGCATCAAAGGGGGGCTGCTGGAGACCCAGTACTTC. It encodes CASIKGGLLETQYF. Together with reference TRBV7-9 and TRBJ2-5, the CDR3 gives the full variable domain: DTGVSQNPRHKITKRGQNVTFRCDPISEHNRLYWYRQTLGQGPEFLTYFQNEAQLEKSRLLSDRFSAERPKGSFSTLEIQRTEQGDSAMYLCASIKGGLLETQYFGPGTRLLVL.

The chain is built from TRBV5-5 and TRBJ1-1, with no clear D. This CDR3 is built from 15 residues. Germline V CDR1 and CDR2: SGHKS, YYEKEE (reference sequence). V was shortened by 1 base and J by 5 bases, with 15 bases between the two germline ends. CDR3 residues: CASSLFGRAETEAFF. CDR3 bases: TGTGCCAGCAGCTTGTTCGGCCGGGCTGAAACTGAAGCTTTCTTT.

CDR3 loop: CASSLYGGSYEQYF. As DNA, the CDR3 is TGTGCCAGCAGTTTATACGGGGGTTCCTACGAGCAGTACTTC. V usage is TRBV28 and J usage is TRBJ2-7, with D perhaps matching TRBD2 (6 bases). This CDR3 is built from 14 residues. V gave up 1 base and J gave up 1 base, with 8 bases separating them. CDR1 and CDR2 (germline): MDHEN, SYDVKM.

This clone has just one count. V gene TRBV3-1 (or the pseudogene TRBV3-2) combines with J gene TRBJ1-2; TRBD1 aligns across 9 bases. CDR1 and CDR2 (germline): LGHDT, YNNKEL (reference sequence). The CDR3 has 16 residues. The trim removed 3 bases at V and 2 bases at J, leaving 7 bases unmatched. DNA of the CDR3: TGTGCCAGCAGCCATAATCCGGGACAGGGCAACTATGGCTACACCTTC. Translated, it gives CASSHNPGQGNYGYTF.

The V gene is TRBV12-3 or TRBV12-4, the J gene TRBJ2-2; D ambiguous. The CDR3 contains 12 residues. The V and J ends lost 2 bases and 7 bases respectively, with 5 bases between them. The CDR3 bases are TGTGCCAGCAGTTTAAGTAACGGGGAGCTGTTTTTT. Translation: CASSLSNGELFF.

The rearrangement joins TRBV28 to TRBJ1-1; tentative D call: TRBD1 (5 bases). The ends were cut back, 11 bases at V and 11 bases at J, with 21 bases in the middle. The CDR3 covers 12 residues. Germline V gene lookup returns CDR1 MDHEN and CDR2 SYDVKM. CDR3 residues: CAHQKPAGQAFF. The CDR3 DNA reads TGTGCCCACCAAAAACCGGCGGGGCAGGCTTTCTTT.

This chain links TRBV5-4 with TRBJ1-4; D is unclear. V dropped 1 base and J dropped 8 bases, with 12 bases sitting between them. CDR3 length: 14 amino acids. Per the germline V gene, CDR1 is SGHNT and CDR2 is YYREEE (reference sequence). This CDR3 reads CASSLSGEGEKLFF. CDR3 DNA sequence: TGTGCCAGCAGCTTGAGCGGGGAGGGCGAAAAACTGTTTTTT.

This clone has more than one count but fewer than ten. The CDR3 DNA follows: TGTGCCAGCTCACCATTTGAGGCAGACGAAGCTTTCTTT. Its protein is CASSPFEADEAFF. The chain recombines TRBV18 with TRBJ1-1; D ambiguous. In germline, CDR1 is KGHSH, CDR2 LQKENI. The CDR3 runs 13 residues. Trimming removed 2 bases at V and 8 bases at J, with 12 bases between.

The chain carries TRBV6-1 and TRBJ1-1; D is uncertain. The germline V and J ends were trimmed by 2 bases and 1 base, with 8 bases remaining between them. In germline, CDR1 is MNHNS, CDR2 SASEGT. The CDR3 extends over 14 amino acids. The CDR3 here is CASSELFTNTEAFF. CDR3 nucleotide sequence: TGTGCCAGCAGTGAACTGTTCACGAACACTGAAGCTTTCTTT.

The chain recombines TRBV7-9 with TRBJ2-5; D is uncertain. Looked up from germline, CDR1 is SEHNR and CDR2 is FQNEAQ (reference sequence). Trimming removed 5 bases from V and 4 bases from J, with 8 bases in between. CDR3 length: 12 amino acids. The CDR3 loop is CASSEIGETQYF. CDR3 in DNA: TGTGCCAGCAGCGAAATAGGAGAGACCCAGTACTTC. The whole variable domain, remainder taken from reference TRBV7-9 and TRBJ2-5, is DTGVSQNPRHKITKRGQNVTFRCDPISEHNRLYWYRQTLGQGPEFLTYFQNEAQLEKSRLLSDRFSAERPKGSFSTLEIQRTEQGDSAMYLCASSEIGETQYFGPGTRLLVL.

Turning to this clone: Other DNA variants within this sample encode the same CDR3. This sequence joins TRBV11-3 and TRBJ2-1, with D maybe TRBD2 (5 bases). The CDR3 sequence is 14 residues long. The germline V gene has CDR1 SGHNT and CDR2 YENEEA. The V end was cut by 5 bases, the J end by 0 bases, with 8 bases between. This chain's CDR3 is CASSPGGSYNEQFF. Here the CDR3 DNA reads TGTGCCAGCAGCCCCGGAGGCTCCTACAATGAGCAGTTCTTC.

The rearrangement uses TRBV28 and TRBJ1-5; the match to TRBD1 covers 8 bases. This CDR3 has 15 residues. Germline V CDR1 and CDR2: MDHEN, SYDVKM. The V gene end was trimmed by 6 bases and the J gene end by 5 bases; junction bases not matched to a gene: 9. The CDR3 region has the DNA TGTGCCAGCAGGACCTCCGGACAGGGATATCAGCCCCAGCATTTT. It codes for CASRTSGQGYQPQHF.